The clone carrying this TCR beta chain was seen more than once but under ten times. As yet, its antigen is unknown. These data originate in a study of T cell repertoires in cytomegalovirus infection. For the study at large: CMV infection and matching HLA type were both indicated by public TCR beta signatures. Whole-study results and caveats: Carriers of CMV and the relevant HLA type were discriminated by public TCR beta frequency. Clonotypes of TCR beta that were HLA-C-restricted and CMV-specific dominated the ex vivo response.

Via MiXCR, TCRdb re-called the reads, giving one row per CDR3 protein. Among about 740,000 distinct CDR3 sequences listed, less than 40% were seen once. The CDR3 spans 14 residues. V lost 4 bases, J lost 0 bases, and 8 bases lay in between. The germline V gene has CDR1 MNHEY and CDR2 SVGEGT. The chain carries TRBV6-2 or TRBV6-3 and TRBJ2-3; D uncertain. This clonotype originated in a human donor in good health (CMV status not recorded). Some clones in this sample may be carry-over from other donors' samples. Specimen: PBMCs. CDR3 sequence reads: CASSSHRSTDTQYF. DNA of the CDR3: TGTGCCAGCAGTTCCCACCGGAGCACAGATACGCAGTATTTT.